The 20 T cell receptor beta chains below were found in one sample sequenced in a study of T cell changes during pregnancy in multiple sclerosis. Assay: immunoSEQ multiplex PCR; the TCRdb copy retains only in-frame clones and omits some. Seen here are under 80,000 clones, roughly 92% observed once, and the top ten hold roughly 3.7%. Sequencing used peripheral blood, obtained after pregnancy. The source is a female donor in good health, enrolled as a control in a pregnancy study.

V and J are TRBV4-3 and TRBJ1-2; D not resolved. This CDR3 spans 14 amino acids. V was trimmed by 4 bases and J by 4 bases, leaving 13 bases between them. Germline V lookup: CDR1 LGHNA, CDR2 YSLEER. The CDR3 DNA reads TGCGCCAGCAGCCTCCAGCTGGAGGCCTATGGCTACACCTTC. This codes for CASSLQLEAYGYTF.

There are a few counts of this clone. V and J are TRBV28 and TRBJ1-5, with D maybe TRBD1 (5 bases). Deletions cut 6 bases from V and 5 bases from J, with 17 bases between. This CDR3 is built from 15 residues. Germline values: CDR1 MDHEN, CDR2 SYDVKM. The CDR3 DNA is TGTGCCAGCAGGCCTCCCGGGCCGGGGGATCAGCCCCAGCATTTT. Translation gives CASRPPGPGDQPQHF.

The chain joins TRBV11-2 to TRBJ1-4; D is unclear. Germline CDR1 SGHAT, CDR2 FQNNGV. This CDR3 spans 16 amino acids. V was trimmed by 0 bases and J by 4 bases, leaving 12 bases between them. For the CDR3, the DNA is TGTGCCAGCAGCTTAGATCACGGGTTTATTAATGAAAAACTGTTTTTT. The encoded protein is CASSLDHGFINEKLFF. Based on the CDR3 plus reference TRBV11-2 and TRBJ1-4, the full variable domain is EAGVAQSPRYKIIEKRQSVAFWCNPISGHATLYWYQQILGQGPKLLIQFQNNGVVDDSQLPKDRFSAERLKGVDSTLKIQPAKLEDSAVYLCASSLDHGFINEKLFFGSGTQLSVL.

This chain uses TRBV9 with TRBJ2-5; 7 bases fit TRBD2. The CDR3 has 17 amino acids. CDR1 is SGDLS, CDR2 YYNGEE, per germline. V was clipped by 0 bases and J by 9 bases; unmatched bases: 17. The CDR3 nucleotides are TGTGCCAGCAGCGTAGATCTGGCTAGCGGCCCACTTGGGTCCCAGTACTTC. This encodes CASSVDLASGPLGSQYF.

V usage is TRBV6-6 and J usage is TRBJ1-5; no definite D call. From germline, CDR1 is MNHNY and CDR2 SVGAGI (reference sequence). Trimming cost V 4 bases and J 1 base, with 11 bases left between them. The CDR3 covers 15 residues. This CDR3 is CASSSSGPSNQPQHF. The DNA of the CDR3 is TGTGCCAGCAGTTCGTCAGGCCCCAGCAATCAGCCCCAGCATTTT.

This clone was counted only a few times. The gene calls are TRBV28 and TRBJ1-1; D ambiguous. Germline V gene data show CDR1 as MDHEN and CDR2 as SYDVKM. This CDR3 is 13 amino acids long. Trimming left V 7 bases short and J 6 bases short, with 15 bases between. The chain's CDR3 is CASKEGFRAEAFF. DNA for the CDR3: TGTGCCAGCAAGGAGGGATTTAGGGCTGAAGCTTTCTTT.

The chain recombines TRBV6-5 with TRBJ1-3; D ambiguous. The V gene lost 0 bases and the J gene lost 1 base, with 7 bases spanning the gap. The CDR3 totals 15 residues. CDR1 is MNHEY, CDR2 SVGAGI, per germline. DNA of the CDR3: TGTGCCAGCAGTTACTCGGAGAGATCTGGAAACACCATATATTTT. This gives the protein CASSYSERSGNTIYF.

Written as DNA, the CDR3 is TGTGCCAGCAGGAGTAGCGGGAGTTATGGGGAGCAGTACTTC. Amino acids: CASRSSGSYGEQYF. V gene TRBV28 combines with J gene TRBJ2-7, with 9 bases identical to TRBD2. The CDR3 is 14 amino acids. Looked up from germline, CDR1 is MDHEN and CDR2 is SYDVKM. V shed 6 bases, J shed 7 bases, and the junction held 10 bases outside the gene matches.

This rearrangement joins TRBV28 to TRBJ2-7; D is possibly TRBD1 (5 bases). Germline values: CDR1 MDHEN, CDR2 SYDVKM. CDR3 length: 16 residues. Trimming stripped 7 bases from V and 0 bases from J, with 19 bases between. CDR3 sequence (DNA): TGTGCCAGCACCCTCAATAGGGGCCCACACTCCTACGAGCAGTACTTC. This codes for CASTLNRGPHSYEQYF. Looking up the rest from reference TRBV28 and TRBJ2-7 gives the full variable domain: DVKVTQSSRYLVKRTGEKVFLECVQDMDHENMFWYRQDPGLGLRLIYFSYDVKMKEKGDIPEGYSVSREKKERFSLILESASTNQTSMYLCASTLNRGPHSYEQYFGPGTRLTVT.

The CDR3: CASSRQNLNSPLHF. CDR3 nucleotide sequence: TGTGCCAGCAGCCGACAGAACCTTAATTCACCCCTCCACTTT. V and J are TRBV28 and TRBJ1-6; maybe TRBD1 (5 bases). Germline CDR1 reads MDHEN; CDR2 reads SYDVKM. This CDR3 is built from 14 residues. Trimming removed 6 bases from V and 6 bases from J, with 12 bases in between.

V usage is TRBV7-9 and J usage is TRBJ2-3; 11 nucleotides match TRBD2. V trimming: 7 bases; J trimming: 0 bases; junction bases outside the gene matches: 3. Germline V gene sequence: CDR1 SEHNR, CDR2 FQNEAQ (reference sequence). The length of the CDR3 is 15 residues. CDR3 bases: TGTGCCAGCATAAGACTAGCGGGAAGCACAGATACGCAGTATTTT. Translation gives CASIRLAGSTDTQYF.

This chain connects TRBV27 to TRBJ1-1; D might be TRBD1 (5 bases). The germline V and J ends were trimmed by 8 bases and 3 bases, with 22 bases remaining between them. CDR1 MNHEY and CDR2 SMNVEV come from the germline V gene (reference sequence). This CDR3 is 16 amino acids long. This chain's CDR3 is CASLPRAGGTHTEAFF. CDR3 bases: TGTGCCAGCCTCCCCCGAGCGGGGGGGACCCACACTGAAGCTTTCTTT.

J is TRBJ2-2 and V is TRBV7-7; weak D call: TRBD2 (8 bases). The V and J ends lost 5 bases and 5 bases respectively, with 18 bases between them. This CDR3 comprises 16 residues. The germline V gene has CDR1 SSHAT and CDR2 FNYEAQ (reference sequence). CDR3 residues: CASSPGGSGVTGELFF. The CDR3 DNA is TGTGCCAGCAGCCCAGGGGGTAGCGGGGTAACCGGGGAGCTGTTTTTT. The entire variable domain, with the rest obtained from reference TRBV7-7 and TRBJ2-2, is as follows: GAGVSQSPRYKVTKRGQDVTLRCDPISSHATLYWYQQALGQGPEFLTYFNYEAQPDKSGLPSDRFSAERPEGSISTLTIQRTEQRDSAMYRCASSPGGSGVTGELFFGEGSRLTVL.

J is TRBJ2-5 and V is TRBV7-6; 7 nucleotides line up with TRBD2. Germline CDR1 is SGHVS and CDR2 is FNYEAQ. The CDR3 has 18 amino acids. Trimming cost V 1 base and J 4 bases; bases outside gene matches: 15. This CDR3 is CASSLGGGASSPAETQYF. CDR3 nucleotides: TGTGCCAGCAGCTTAGGGGGAGGGGCTAGCTCGCCGGCAGAGACCCAGTACTTC. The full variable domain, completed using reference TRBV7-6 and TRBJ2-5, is GAGVSQSPRYKVTKRGQDVALRCDPISGHVSLYWYRQALGQGPEFLTYFNYEAQQDKSGLPNDRFSAERPEGSISTLTIQRTEQRDSAMYRCASSLGGGASSPAETQYFGPGTRLLVL.

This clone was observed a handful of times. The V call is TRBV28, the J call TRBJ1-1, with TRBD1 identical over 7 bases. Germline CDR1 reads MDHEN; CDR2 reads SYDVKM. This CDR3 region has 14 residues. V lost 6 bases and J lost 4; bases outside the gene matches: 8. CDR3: CASRDRPRGTEAFF. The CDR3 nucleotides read TGTGCCAGCAGGGACAGGCCGAGGGGCACTGAAGCTTTCTTT.

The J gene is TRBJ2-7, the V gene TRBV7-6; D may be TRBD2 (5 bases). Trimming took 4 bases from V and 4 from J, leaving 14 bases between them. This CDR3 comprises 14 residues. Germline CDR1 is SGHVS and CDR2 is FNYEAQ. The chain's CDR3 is CASSSGFGPYEQYF. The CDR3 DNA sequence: TGTGCCAGCAGCTCGGGGTTCGGCCCATACGAGCAGTACTTC. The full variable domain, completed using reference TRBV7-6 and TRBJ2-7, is GAGVSQSPRYKVTKRGQDVALRCDPISGHVSLYWYRQALGQGPEFLTYFNYEAQQDKSGLPNDRFSAERPEGSISTLTIQRTEQRDSAMYRCASSSGFGPYEQYFGPGTRLTVT.

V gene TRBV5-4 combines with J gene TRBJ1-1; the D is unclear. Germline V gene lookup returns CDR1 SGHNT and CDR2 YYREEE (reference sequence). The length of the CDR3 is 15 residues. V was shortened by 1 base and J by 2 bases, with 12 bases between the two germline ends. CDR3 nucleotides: TGTGCCAGCAGCTTGACGGGGTTCCGAAACACTGAAGCTTTCTTT. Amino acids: CASSLTGFRNTEAFF.

The CDR3 nucleotides read TGTGCCAGCAGTGAAGAGGGCCACGAGCAGTACTTC. Residues: CASSEEGHEQYF. This rearrangement joins TRBV25-1 to TRBJ2-7; tentatively, D is TRBD2 (5 bases). V dropped 2 bases and J dropped 5 bases, with 7 bases sitting between them. Germline V gene sequence: CDR1 MGHDK, CDR2 SYGVNS. CDR3 length: 12 residues.

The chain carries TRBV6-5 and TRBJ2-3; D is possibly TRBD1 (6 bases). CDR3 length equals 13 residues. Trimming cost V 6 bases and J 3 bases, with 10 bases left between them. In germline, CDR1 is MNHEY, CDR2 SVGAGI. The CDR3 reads CASRKQGTDTQYF. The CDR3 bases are TGTGCCAGCAGGAAACAGGGTACAGATACGCAGTATTTT.

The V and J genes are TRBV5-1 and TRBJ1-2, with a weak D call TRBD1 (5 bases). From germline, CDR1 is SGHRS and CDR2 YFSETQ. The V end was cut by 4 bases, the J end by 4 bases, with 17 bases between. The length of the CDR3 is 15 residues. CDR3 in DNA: TGCGCCAGCAGCCCAGAGACAGTGAGTGGCTATGGCTACACCTTC. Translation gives CASSPETVSGYGYTF.